The 7 T cell receptor beta chains listed next were all sequenced from one sample in a study of STAT5B mutations in CD4+ large granular lymphocyte leukemia. Clones were read by immunoSEQ multiplex PCR, and TCRdb kept only the in-frame ones, dropping some. Of around 34,000 clones listed, 70% to 90% are singletons. Sequencing input: CD4+ T cells from blood buffy coats. Every receptor here comes from a human donor in good health.

This chain links TRBV28 with TRBJ2-1; D is uncertain. The CDR3 is made up of 11 amino acids. Germline assignment: CDR1 MDHEN and CDR2 SYDVKM. V dropped 3 bases and J dropped 5 bases, with 2 bases sitting between them. CDR3 nucleotides: TGTGCCAGCAGTTTTCACAATGAGCAGTTCTTC. It is translated as CASSFHNEQFF.

This clone came up once. This rearrangement joins TRBV7-2 to TRBJ2-2; 7 bases line up with TRBD1. There are 17 residues in the CDR3. Germline V gene sequence: CDR1 SGHTA, CDR2 FQGNSA. V shed 1 base, J shed 6 bases, and the junction held 11 bases outside the gene matches. CDR3 nucleotide sequence: TGTGCCAGCAGCTTAGTGGGTACGACAGGGAGAGCCGGGGAGCTGTTTTTT. Translation gives CASSLVGTTGRAGELFF. Together with reference TRBV7-2 and TRBJ2-2, the CDR3 gives the full variable domain: GAGVSQSPSNKVTEKGKDVELRCDPISGHTALYWYRQSLGQGLEFLIYFQGNSAPDKSGLPSDRFSAERTGGSVSTLTIQRTQQEDSAVYLCASSLVGTTGRAGELFFGEGSRLTVL.

The V and J genes are TRBV10-3 and TRBJ2-3; 8 bases map to TRBD2. J lost 6 bases, V lost 4 bases, and 9 bases had no gene match. Per the germline V gene, CDR1 is ENHRY and CDR2 is SYGVKD. The CDR3 totals 15 residues. The chain's CDR3 is CAISGGITGGDTQYF. In DNA, the CDR3 is TGTGCCATCAGTGGCGGGATCACGGGAGGGGATACGCAGTATTTT.

The gene calls are TRBV27 and TRBJ2-3, with D hard to call. V lost 4 bases and J 2 bases, leaving 4 bases between the germline ends. Germline V gene data show CDR1 as MNHEY and CDR2 as SMNVEV (reference sequence). The CDR3 is 12 residues long. The CDR3 region has the DNA TGTGCCAGCAGTTCCTTCACAGATACGCAGTATTTT. Its translation: CASSSFTDTQYF.

This rearrangement joins TRBV18 to TRBJ2-1; D not resolved. V lost 2 bases, J lost 3 bases, and 11 bases lay in between. The CDR3 covers 15 residues. Germline V gene lookup returns CDR1 KGHSH and CDR2 LQKENI. The CDR3 DNA follows: TGTGCCAGCTCACCAACCCGCATACTCTACAATGAGCAGTTCTTC. It translates to CASSPTRILYNEQFF.

The J gene is TRBJ1-5, the V gene TRBV18; 7 positions agree with TRBD1. Germline V CDR1 and CDR2: KGHSH, LQKENI. V gave up 4 bases and J gave up 2 bases; unmatched junction bases: 2. The CDR3 is 14 residues long. The CDR3 region is CASSRDSGNQPQHF. CDR3 sequence (DNA): TGTGCCAGCTCACGGGACAGCGGCAATCAGCCCCAGCATTTT.

V usage is TRBV5-1 and J usage is TRBJ2-6; D is perhaps TRBD1 (5 bases). Germline CDR1 SGHRS, CDR2 YFSETQ. V was trimmed by 7 bases and J by 1 base, leaving 12 bases between them. This CDR3 has 15 residues. The CDR3 DNA follows: TGCGCCAGCTCCGCAGGGTTTTCTGGGGCCAACGTCCTGACTTTC. It encodes CASSAGFSGANVLTF.